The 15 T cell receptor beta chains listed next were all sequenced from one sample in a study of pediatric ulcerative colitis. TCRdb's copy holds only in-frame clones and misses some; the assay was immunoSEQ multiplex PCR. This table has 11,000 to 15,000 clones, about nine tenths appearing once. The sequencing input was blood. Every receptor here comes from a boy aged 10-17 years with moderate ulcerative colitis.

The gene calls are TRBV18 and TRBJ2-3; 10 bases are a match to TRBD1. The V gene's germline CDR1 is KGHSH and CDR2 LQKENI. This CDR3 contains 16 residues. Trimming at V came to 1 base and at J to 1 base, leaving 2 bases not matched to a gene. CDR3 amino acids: CASSPQTGGGTDTQYF. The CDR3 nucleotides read TGTGCCAGCTCACCACAGACAGGGGGCGGCACAGATACGCAGTATTTT.

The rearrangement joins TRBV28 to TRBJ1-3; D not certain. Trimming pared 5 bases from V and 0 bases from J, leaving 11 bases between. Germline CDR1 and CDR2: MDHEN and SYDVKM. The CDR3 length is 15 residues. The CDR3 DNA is TGTGCCAGCAGTCTACTGCCGGTCTCTGGAAACACCATATATTTT. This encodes CASSLLPVSGNTIYF.

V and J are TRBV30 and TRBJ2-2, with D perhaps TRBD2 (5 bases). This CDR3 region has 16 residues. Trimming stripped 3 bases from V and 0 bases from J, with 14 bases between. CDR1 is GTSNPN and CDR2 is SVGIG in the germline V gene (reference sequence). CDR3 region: CAWRKRASTNTGELFF. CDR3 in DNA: TGTGCCTGGAGGAAAAGGGCTAGCACGAACACCGGGGAGCTGTTTTTT. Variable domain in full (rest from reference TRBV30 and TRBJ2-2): SQTIHQWPATLVQPVGSPLSLECTVEGTSNPNLYWYRQAAGRGLQLLFYSVGIGQISSEVPQNLSASRPQDRQFILSSKKLLLSDSGFYLCAWRKRASTNTGELFFGEGSRLTVL.

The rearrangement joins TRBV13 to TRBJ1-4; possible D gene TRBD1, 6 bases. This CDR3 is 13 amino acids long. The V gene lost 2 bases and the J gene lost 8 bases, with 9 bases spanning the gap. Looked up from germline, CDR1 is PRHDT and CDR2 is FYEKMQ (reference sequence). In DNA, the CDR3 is TGTGCCAGCAGCTTACAAGGGGGGGAAAAACTGTTTTTT. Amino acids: CASSLQGGEKLFF. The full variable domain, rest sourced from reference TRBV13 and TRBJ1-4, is AAGVIQSPRHLIKEKRETATLKCYPIPRHDTVYWYQQGPGQDPQFLISFYEKMQSDKGSIPDRFSAQQFSDYHSELNMSSLELGDSALYFCASSLQGGEKLFFGSGTQLSVL.

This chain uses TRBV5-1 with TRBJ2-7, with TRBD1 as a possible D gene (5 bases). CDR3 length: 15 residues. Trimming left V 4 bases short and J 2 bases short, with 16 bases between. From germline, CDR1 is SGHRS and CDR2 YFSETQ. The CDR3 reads CASSDQGSFTYEQYF. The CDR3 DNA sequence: TGCGCCAGCAGCGATCAGGGCAGCTTCACCTACGAGCAGTACTTC.

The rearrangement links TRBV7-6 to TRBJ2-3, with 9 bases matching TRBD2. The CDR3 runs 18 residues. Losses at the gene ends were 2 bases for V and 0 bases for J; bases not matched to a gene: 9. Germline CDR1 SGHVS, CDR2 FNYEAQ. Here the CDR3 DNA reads TGTGCCAGCAGCTTAAGGAATAGCGGGGGCTCTAGCACAGATACGCAGTATTTT. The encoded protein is CASSLRNSGGSSTDTQYF.

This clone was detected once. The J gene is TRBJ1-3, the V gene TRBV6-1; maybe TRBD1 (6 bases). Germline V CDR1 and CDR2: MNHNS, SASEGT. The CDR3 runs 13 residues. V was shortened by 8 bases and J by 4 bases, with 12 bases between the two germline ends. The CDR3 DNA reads TGTGCCAGCGCAGGGGTCTGGGGAAACACCATATATTTT. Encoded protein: CASAGVWGNTIYF.

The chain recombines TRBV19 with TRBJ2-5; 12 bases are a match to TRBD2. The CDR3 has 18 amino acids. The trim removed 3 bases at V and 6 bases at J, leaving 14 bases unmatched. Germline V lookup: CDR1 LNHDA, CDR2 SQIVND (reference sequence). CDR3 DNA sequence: TGTGCCAGTAGTATTGCGGCTAGCGGGGGGGCCGGGTCACAGACCCAGTACTTC. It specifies CASSIAASGGAGSQTQYF.

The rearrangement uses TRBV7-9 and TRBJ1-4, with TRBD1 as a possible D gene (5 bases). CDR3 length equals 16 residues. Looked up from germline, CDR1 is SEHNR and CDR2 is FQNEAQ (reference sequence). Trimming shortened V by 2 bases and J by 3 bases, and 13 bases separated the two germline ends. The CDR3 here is CASSLTGPGANEKLFF. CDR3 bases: TGTGCCAGCAGCTTAACCGGCCCGGGGGCTAATGAAAAACTGTTTTTT.

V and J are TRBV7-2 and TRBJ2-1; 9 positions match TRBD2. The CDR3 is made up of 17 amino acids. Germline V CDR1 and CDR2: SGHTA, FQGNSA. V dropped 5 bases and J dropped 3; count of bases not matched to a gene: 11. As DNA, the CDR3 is TGTGCCAGCAGCGCTCATAGCGGGAGTCTTTTCTACAATGAGCAGTTCTTC. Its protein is CASSAHSGSLFYNEQFF.

CDR3 residues: CASSLWEGLGNTGELFF. In DNA, the CDR3 is TGTGCCAGCAGCTTATGGGAAGGGTTAGGGAACACCGGGGAGCTGTTTTTT. The chain links TRBV13 to TRBJ2-2; D ambiguous. The CDR3 consists of 17 residues. Germline V gene sequence: CDR1 PRHDT, CDR2 FYEKMQ (reference sequence). V shed 2 bases and J shed 1 base, with 14 bases lying between them. Full variable domain (rest looked up from reference TRBV13 and TRBJ2-2): AAGVIQSPRHLIKEKRETATLKCYPIPRHDTVYWYQQGPGQDPQFLISFYEKMQSDKGSIPDRFSAQQFSDYHSELNMSSLELGDSALYFCASSLWEGLGNTGELFFGEGSRLTVL.

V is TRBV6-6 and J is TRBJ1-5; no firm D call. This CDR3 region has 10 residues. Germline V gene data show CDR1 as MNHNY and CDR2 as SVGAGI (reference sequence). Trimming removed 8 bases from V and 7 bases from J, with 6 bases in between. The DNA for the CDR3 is TGTGCCAGCGGGTACCAGCCCCAGCATTTT. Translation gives CASGYQPQHF.

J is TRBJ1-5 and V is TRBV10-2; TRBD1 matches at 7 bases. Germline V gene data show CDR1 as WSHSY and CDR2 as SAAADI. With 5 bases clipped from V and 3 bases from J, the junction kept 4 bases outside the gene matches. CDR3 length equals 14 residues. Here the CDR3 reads CASSTGAANQPQHF. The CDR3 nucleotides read TGCGCCAGCAGTACAGGGGCCGCCAATCAGCCCCAGCATTTT.

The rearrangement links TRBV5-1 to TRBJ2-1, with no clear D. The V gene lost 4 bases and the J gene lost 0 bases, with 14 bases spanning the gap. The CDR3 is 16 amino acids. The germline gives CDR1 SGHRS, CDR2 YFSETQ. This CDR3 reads CASSPNPASSYNEQFF. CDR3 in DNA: TGCGCCAGCAGCCCTAATCCAGCTAGCTCCTACAATGAGCAGTTCTTC.

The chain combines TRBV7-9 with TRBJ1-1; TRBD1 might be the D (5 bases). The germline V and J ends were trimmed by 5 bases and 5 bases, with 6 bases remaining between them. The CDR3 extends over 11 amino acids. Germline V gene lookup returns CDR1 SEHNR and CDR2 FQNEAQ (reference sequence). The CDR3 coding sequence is TGTGCCAGCAGCGGGGGGACTGAAGCTTTCTTT. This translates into CASSGGTEAFF.